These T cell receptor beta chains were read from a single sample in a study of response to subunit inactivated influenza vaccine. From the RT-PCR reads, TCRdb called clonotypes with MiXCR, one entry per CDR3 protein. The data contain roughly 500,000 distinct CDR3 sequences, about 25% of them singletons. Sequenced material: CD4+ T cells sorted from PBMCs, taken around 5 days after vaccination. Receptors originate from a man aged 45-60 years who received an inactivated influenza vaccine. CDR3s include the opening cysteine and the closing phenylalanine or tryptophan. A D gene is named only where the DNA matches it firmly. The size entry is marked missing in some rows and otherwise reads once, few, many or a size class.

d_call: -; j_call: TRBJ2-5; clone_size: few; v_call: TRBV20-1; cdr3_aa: CSARSGSTQETQYF; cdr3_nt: TGCAGTGCTAGGAGCGGCAGCACCCAAGAGACCCAGTACTTC
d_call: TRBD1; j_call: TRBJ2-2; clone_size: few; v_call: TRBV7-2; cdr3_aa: CASSPRGQGNTGELFF; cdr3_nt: TGTGCCAGCAGCCCGCGGGGACAGGGGAACACCGGGGAGCTGTTTTTT
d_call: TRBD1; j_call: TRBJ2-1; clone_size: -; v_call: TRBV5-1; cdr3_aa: CASSMAPGGEDEQFF; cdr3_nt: TGCGCCAGCAGCATGGCCCCAGGGGGCGAGGATGAGCAGTTCTTC
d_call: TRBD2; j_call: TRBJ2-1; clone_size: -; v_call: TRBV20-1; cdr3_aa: CSARGTSGSYNEQFF; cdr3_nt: TGCAGTGCCAGGGGGACTAGCGGATCCTACAATGAGCAGTTCTTC
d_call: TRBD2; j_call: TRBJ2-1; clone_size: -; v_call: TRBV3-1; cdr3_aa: CASSQDHPGLVSGEQFF; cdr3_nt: TGTGCCAGCAGCCAAGATCACCCGGGACTAGTCTCCGGTGAGCAGTTCTTC
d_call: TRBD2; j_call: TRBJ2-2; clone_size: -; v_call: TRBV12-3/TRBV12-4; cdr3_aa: CASSFRAGANTGELFF; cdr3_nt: TGTGCCAGCAGTTTCCGGGCGGGAGCAAACACCGGGGAGCTGTTTTTT
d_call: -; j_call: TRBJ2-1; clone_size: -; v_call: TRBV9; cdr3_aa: CASSGVGALGEQFF; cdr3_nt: TGTGCCAGCAGTGGGGTGGGCGCCCTAGGTGAGCAGTTCTTC
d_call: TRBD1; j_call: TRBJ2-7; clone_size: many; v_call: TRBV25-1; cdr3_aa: CASSDRTGSYEQYF; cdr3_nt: TGTGCCAGCAGTGACCGGACAGGGTCCTACGAGCAGTACTTC
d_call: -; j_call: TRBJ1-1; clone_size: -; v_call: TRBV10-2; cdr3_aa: CASSEWTEAFF; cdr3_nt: TGCGCCAGCAGTGAGTGGACAGAAGCTTTCTTT
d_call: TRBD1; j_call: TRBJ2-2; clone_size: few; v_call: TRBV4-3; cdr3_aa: CASSQRTGGSGELFF; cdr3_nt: TGCGCCAGCAGCCAAAGGACAGGGGGCTCCGGGGAGCTGTTTTTT
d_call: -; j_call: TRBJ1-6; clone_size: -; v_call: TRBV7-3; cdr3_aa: CASSRGLVNSPLHF; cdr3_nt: TGTGCCAGCAGCCGAGGACTGGTTAATTCACCCCTCCACTTT
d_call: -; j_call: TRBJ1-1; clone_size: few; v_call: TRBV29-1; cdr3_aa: CSVDRGVTEAFF; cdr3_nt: TGCAGCGTTGACAGGGGAGTAACTGAAGCTTTCTTT
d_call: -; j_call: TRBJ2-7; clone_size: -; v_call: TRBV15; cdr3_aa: CATSREKKRIYEQYF; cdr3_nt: TGTGCCACCAGCAGAGAAAAAAAGAGAATTTACGAGCAGTACTTC
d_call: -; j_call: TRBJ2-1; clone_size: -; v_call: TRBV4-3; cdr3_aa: CASSQEPGRGYNEQFF; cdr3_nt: TGCGCCAGCAGCCAAGAACCGGGGAGGGGGTACAATGAGCAGTTCTTC
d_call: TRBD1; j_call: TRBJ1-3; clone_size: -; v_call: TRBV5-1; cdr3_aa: CASSLFPTGEGGNTIYF; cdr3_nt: TGCGCCAGCAGCTTGTTCCCGACAGGGGAAGGTGGAAACACCATATATTTT
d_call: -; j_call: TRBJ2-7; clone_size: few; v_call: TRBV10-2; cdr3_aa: CASSDEGKTYEQYF; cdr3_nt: TGCGCCAGCAGTGACGAGGGCAAGACCTACGAGCAGTACTTC
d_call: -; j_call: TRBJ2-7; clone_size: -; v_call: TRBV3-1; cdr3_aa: CASSQGITGLGYEQYF; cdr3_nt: TGTGCCAGCAGCCAGGGAATAACAGGGTTAGGGTACGAGCAGTACTTC
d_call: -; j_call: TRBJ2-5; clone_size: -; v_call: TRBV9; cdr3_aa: CASSVATSETQYF; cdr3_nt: TGTGCCAGCAGCGTAGCTACTTCAGAGACCCAGTACTTC
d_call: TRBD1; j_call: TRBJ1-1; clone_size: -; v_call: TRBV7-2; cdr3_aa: CASTLRQGRAEAFF; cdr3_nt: TGTGCCAGCACCCTACGACAGGGGAGGGCTGAAGCTTTCTTT
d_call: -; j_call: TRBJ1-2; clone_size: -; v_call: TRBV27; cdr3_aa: CASSPSGGPGYTF; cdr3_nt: TGTGCCAGCAGTCCGTCGGGGGGGCCTGGCTACACCTTC
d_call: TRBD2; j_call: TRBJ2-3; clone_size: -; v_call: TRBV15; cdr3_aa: CATSTGLAGWTSTDTQYF; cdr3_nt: TGTGCCACCAGCACGGGACTAGCGGGATGGACTAGCACAGATACGCAGTATTTT
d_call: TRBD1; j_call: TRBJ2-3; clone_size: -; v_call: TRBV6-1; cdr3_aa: CASSERDRLTSYF; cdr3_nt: TGTGCCAGCAGTGAAAGGGACAGGTTAACGTCGTATTTT
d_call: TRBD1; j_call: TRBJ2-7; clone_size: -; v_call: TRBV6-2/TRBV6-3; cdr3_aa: CASSYSSQGVDEQYF; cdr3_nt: TGTGCCAGCAGTTACTCGTCCCAGGGGGTCGACGAGCAGTACTTC
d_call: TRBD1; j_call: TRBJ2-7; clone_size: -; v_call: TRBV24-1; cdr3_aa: CATAPGTGGFYEQYF; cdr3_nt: TGTGCCACCGCCCCCGGGACAGGGGGCTTCTACGAGCAGTACTTC
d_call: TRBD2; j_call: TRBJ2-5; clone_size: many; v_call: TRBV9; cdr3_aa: CASSSQAGGQETQYF; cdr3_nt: TGTGCCAGCAGCTCCCAAGCGGGAGGCCAGGAGACCCAGTACTTC
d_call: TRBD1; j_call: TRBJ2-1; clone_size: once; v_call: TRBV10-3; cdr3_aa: CAISGGQGTNEQFF; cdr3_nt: TGTGCCATCAGTGGCGGACAGGGGACGAATGAGCAGTTCTTC
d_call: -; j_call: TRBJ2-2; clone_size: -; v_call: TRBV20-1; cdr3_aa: CSARLGGIGELFF; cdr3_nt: TGCAGTGCTAGATTGGGGGGAATCGGGGAGCTGTTTTTT
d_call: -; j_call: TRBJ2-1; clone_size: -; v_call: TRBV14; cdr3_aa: CASSQFGRDDSIEQFF; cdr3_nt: TGTGCCAGCAGCCAATTCGGACGAGACGACTCTATTGAGCAGTTCTTC
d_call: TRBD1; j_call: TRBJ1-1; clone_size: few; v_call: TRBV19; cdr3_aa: CASAAKTGVNTEAFF; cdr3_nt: TGTGCCAGCGCAGCCAAGACAGGGGTGAACACTGAAGCTTTCTTT
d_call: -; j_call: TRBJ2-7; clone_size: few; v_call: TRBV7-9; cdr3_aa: CASSLGVGYYEQYF; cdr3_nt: TGTGCCAGCAGCTTAGGGGTCGGATACTACGAGCAGTACTTC
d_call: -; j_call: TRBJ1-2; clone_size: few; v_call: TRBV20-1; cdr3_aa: CSARDPPSGVSGYTF; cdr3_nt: TGCAGTGCTAGAGATCCTCCCTCGGGAGTGTCTGGCTACACCTTC
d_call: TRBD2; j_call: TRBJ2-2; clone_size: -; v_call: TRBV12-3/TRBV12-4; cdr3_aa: CASSSLAGAPRGELFF; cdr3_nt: TGTGCCAGCAGTTCACTAGCGGGGGCCCCCCGTGGGGAGCTGTTTTTT
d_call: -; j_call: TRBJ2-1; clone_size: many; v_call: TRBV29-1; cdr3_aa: CSGAAYNEQFF; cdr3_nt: TGCAGCGGAGCGGCTTACAATGAGCAGTTCTTC
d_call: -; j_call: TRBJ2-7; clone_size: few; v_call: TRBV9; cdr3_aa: CASSVEGYVGGSEQYF; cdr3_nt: TGTGCCAGCAGCGTAGAAGGGTATGTTGGGGGATCCGAGCAGTACTTC
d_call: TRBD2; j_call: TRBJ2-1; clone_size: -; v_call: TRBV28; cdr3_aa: CASSPDSGRAVEQFF; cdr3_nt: TGTGCCAGCAGTCCCGATAGCGGGAGGGCCGTTGAGCAGTTCTTC
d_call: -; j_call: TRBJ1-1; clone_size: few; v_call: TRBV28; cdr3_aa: CASSLSPRRDTEAFF; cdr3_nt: TGTGCCAGCAGTTTATCACCCCGGCGCGACACTGAAGCTTTCTTT
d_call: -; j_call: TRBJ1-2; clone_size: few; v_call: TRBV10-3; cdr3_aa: CAISDGLRTNYGYTF; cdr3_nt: TGTGCCATCAGTGATGGTCTCAGAACTAACTATGGCTACACCTTC
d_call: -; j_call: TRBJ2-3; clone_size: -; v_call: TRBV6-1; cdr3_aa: CASRLARRTDTQYF; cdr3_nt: TGTGCCAGCAGGCTAGCTAGAAGGACAGATACGCAGTATTTT
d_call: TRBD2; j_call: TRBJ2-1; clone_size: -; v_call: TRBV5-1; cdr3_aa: CASRRVSGTFEQFF; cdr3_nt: TGCGCCAGCAGACGGGTTAGCGGGACTTTTGAGCAGTTCTTC
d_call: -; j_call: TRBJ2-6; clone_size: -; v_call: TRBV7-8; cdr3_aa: CASSFMGQGGSGANVLTF; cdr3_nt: TGTGCCAGCAGCTTCATGGGGCAGGGGGGCTCTGGGGCCAACGTCCTGACTTTC
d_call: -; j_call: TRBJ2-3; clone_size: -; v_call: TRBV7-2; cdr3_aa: CASSSTIRTDTQYF; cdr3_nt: TGTGCCAGCAGCTCCACAATTCGCACAGATACGCAGTATTTT
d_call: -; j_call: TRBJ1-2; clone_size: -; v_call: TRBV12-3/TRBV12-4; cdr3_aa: CASSLSRVNGYTF; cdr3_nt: TGTGCCAGCAGTTTAAGCAGGGTAAATGGCTACACCTTC
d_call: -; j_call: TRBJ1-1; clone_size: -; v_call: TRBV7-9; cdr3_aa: CASSLGGRGVEAFF; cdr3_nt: TGTGCCAGCAGCTTAGGTGGAAGGGGTGTTGAAGCTTTCTTT
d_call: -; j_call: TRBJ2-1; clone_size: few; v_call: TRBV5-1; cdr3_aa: CASSLGIQVINEQFF; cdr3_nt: TGCGCCAGCAGCTTGGGGATCCAGGTGATTAATGAGCAGTTCTTC
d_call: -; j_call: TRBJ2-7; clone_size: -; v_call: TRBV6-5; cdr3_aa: CASSYSMSGRYGYEQYF; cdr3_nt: TGTGCCAGCAGTTACTCCATGTCAGGCCGCTATGGCTACGAGCAGTACTTC
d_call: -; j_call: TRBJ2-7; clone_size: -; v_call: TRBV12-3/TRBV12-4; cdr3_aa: CASRPTGRTYEQYF; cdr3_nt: TGTGCCAGCAGACCGACAGGGAGGACCTACGAGCAGTACTTC
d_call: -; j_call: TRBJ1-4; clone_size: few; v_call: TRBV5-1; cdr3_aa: CASSRLGVQGEKLFF; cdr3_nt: TGCGCCAGCAGCCGATTGGGAGTACAGGGTGAAAAACTGTTTTTT
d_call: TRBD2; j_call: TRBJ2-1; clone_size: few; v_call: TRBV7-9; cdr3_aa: CASSLASGGTNEQFF; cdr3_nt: TGTGCCAGCAGCTTAGCTAGCGGGGGAACGAATGAGCAGTTCTTC
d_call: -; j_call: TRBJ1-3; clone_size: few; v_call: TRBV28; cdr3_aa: CASSPGGNGNTIYF; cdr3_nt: TGTGCCAGCAGCCCGGGGGGGAACGGAAACACCATATATTTT
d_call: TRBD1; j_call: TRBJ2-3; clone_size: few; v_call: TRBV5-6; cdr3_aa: CASSQDRVGTDTQYF; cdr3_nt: TGTGCCAGCAGCCAGGACAGGGTTGGAACAGATACGCAGTATTTT
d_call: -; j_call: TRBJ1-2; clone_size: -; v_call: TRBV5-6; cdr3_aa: CASSPYAVSGFLGYTF; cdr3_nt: TGTGCCAGCAGCCCTTATGCCGTTTCGGGCTTTTTGGGCTACACCTTC
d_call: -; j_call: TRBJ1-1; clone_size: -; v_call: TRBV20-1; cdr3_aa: CSASPTWDTEAFF; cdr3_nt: TGCAGTGCTAGCCCTACATGGGACACTGAAGCTTTCTTT
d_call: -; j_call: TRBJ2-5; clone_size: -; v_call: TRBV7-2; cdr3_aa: CASRTLGGETQYF; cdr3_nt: TGTGCCAGCAGGACTCTGGGTGGGGAGACCCAGTACTTC